This TCR beta chain was obtained from a study of T cells in Graves' hyperthyroidism and ophthalmopathy (dated by TCRdb to about 2019). Notes on the research overall: To identify TCR V-J signatures that set the groups apart, the researchers used a discovery cohort of 90 to 100 patients, made up of about 44 with Graves' ophthalmopathy and 57 with stable Graves' hyperthyroidism. Prospective prediction of ophthalmopathy was tested in an independent validation cohort consisting of 18 to 20 hyperthyroidism patients and approximately 16 patients who later progressed to ophthalmopathy. The roughly 90 discovery patients were divided at random into training and test sets in a 7:3 ratio. In over five Graves' hyperthyroidism patients, the study also compared T-cell repertoires from thyroid tissue with T-cell repertoires from blood. Once sampling was done, hyperthyroidism patients were given methimazole at a starting dose of 30 mg daily, whereas ophthalmopathy patients were given high-dose intravenous methylprednisolone. TCR Vbeta CDR3 sequencing of some 140 peripheral blood samples (43 ophthalmopathy, roughly 72 hyperthyroidism and 17 progressor patients) is reported in the paper.

The TCR beta CDR3 regions were amplified from the RNA transcripts. For the first round of RT-PCR on the TCR CDR3, the HTBI primer set was used together with the Qiagen OneStep RT-PCR kit. Libraries were constructed in a second round of multiplex PCR, after which size selection and purification were carried out. Sequencing of the libraries was done on an Illumina HiSeq2000 using paired-end 100 bp reads. The published analysis was carried out like this. Raw data were processed with SOAPnuke, discarding reads with adapters, uncalled bases, mean Phred below 15, or no exact constant-primer or identifier match. High-quality paired reads were merged using COPE v1.2.5, and each unique nucleotide sequence was defined as a clonotype. Clonotypes were aligned to IMGT TRBV, TRBD and TRBJ reference segments using MiTCR v1.1. The analysis included only V-J combinations with a frequency above 0.0001, which together covered 99% to 99.2% of the repertoires. A TCS score was defined as the ratio between F50 (clonal expansion) and ExV (chaos), using BLOSUM62-based TCRdist between CDR3 peptides within each V-J. Welch's t-statistics and random forest reduced several hundred V-J features to about 13, which were used in a naive Bayes classifier (R e1071). TCRdb trimmed public reads at Q25 via fastp, called clones via MiXCR and kept in-frame beta chains. Each CDR3 protein gets just one entry, which takes the most common genes and DNA from the rows behind it. The V and J calls were determined by TCRdb, not by the authors. In this sample the table shows about 540,000 distinct CDR3 sequences, around 46% of which occur a single time. Of the sample, about 7.8% falls within the top ten clones.

What the work shows at the level of the full study, not this receptor alone: Most expanded thyroid clonotypes (frequency above 0.001) were also detected in blood, a finding suggesting that blood repertoires may reflect thyroid immune responses. In validation, progression to ophthalmopathy was predicted by the model with around 71% sensitivity and 72% to 85% specificity, a median of approximately 6.5 months before onset. A model built on a 13 V-J signature distinguished ophthalmopathy from stable hyperthyroidism, reaching roughly 88% sensitivity and about 81% specificity in cross-validation and 80%/75% in testing. No statistical method was used to fix the sample size in advance, and group allocation was not hidden from the investigators.

Stable Graves' hyperthyroidism was defined as the absence of progression to ophthalmopathy over 18 months of follow-up. Hyperthyroidism patients were newly diagnosed, with disease duration under 2 months, and aged 18 to 65 years. Exclusion was applied to patients with uncontrolled infections, other autoimmune diseases, pregnancy or lactation. Diagnoses were established on the basis of clinical symptoms, serum thyroxine and TRAb, thyroid ultrasound, and orbital computed tomography. Trizol reagent was used to extract total RNA, and RNA quality was then checked on an Agilent 2100 Bioanalyzer. This clonotype was found a few times. The target of this receptor is not known. Per-base qualities were not stored, and no clone one base away is much larger. The CDR3 numbers 14 residues from cysteine through phenylalanine. Of the read, only the CDR3 DNA is kept; its 42 bases are in frame from base 1. A distance of 8 bases separates the germline ends of V and J, which lose 2 bases and 0 bases respectively. CDR1 and CDR2 are drawn from the germline V gene: SGHTA, FQGNSA.

The sample taken for sequencing was peripheral blood or thyroid tissue (not recorded which). The receptor was isolated from a woman under 30 with Graves' hyperthyroidism. Donor details come from another sample of the same person, matched by shared clones. The sequence links TRBV7-2 to TRBJ2-7; no confident D gene assignment can be made. The nucleotide sequence reads TGTGCCAGCAGCTTATGGGGATCCTCCTACGAGCAGTACTTC. Its protein reads: CASSLWGSSYEQYF.